This is a list of T cell receptor beta chains from one sample in a study of tumor and adjacent non-tumor tissue in lung cancer. A single record per CDR3 protein comes from TCRdb applying MiXCR to the multiplex PCR reads. The sample lists some 68,000 distinct CDR3 sequences, roughly 77% seen once, with 40% to 50% in the top ten. The sequenced sample consisted of distant non-tumor lung tissue. The source is a man in his 60s with non-small cell lung cancer. Both conserved end residues are part of each CDR3. D genes are given only for firm matches. Clone size appears in some rows only: once, few, many, or a class for an expanded clone.

cdr3_aa: CASSHGSEAFF
cdr3_nt: TGCGCCAGCAGCCACGGCTCTGAAGCTTTCTTT
clone_size: large
j_call: TRBJ1-1
d_call: -
v_call: TRBV4-1

cdr3_aa: CASSELQGSTDTQYF
cdr3_nt: TGTGCCAGCAGTGAACTTCAGGGTAGCACAGATACGCAGTATTTT
clone_size: large
j_call: TRBJ2-3
d_call: -
v_call: TRBV6-1

cdr3_aa: CASSYWQGGEQLF
cdr3_nt: TGTGCCAGCAGTTACTGGCAGGGAGGGGAGCAGCTCTTC
clone_size: -
j_call: TRBJ2-1
d_call: TRBD2
v_call: TRBV6-2/TRBV6-3

cdr3_aa: CSVECGDGYTF
cdr3_nt: TGCAGCGTAGAGTGTGGGGATGGCTACACCTTC
clone_size: once
j_call: TRBJ1-2
d_call: -
v_call: TRBV29-1

cdr3_aa: CASSQREWSETQYF
cdr3_nt: TGTGCCAGCAGCCAGCGGGAGTGGTCAGAGACCCAGTACTTC
clone_size: medium-sized
j_call: TRBJ2-5
d_call: TRBD2
v_call: TRBV6-2/TRBV6-3

cdr3_aa: CVNSLGTSRLTDTQYF
cdr3_nt: TGTGTCAACAGCTTAGGGACTAGCAGACTCACAGATACGCAGTATTTT
clone_size: -
j_call: TRBJ2-3
d_call: TRBD2
v_call: TRBV5-4

cdr3_aa: CSASDRYQGTQYF
cdr3_nt: TGCAGCGCTTCGGACCGGTACCAAGGGACCCAGTACTTC
clone_size: -
j_call: TRBJ2-5
d_call: -
v_call: TRBV29-1

cdr3_aa: CDSSPFGLAGAETDTQYF
cdr3_nt: TGTGACAGCAGTCCATTTGGACTAGCGGGGGCCGAGACAGATACGCAGTATTTT
clone_size: -
j_call: TRBJ2-3
d_call: TRBD2
v_call: TRBV12-3/TRBV12-4

cdr3_aa: CASSCLAPNTEELFF
cdr3_nt: TGTGCCAGCAGTTGCTTAGCACCGAACACCGAGGAGCTGTTTTTT
clone_size: -
j_call: TRBJ2-2
d_call: -
v_call: TRBV6-6

cdr3_aa: CSDREPNNEQFF
cdr3_nt: TGCAGTGATAGAGAACCGAACAATGAGCAGTTCTTC
clone_size: -
j_call: TRBJ2-1
d_call: -
v_call: TRBV20-1

cdr3_aa: CASSLVSGGYNERFF
cdr3_nt: TGTGCCAGCAGCTTGGTTTCGGGAGGATACAATGAGCGGTTCTTC
clone_size: -
j_call: TRBJ2-1
d_call: TRBD2
v_call: TRBV5-6

cdr3_aa: CASNLAGSTDTQYF
cdr3_nt: TGTGCCAGCAACTTAGCTGGGTCCACGGATACGCAATATTTT
clone_size: -
j_call: TRBJ2-3
d_call: -
v_call: TRBV11-1

cdr3_aa: CSAIGSREQFF
cdr3_nt: TGCAGTGCTATCGGGTCGCGGGAACAGTTCTTC
clone_size: -
j_call: TRBJ2-1
d_call: -
v_call: TRBV20-1

cdr3_aa: CASSEGTSRSEQYF
cdr3_nt: TGTGCCAGCAGCGAGGGAACTAGCCGGTCTGAGCAGTACTTC
clone_size: -
j_call: TRBJ2-7
d_call: -
v_call: TRBV7-9

cdr3_aa: CSAIGQGRLGETEYF
cdr3_nt: TGCAGCGCCATCGGACAGGGGCGACTAGGAGAGACCGAGTACTTC
clone_size: once
j_call: TRBJ2-5
d_call: TRBD1
v_call: TRBV29-1

cdr3_aa: CASGPPDKYSNQPLHF
cdr3_nt: TGTGCCAGCGGCCCGCCGGACAAATATAGTAATCAGCCCCTGCATTTT
clone_size: -
j_call: TRBJ1-5
d_call: -
v_call: TRBV12-3/TRBV12-4

cdr3_aa: CSVLRDSSCEQYF
cdr3_nt: TGCAGCGTTCTGCGGGACAGCTCATGCGAGCAGTACTTC
clone_size: -
j_call: TRBJ2-7
d_call: -
v_call: TRBV29-1

cdr3_aa: CTSSFGLDDEQFF
cdr3_nt: TGTACCAGCAGTTTCGGGTTGGACGATGAGCAGTTCTTC
clone_size: -
j_call: TRBJ2-1
d_call: -
v_call: TRBV12-3/TRBV12-4

cdr3_aa: CASGQDWNVDGEQFF
cdr3_nt: TGTGCCAGCGGGCAGGACTGGAACGTTGATGGGGAGCAGTTCTTC
clone_size: many
j_call: TRBJ2-1
d_call: -
v_call: TRBV6-5

cdr3_aa: CASSSGLPDTQYF
cdr3_nt: TGTGCCAGCAGTAGCGGCCTTCCCGATACGCAGTATTTT
clone_size: -
j_call: TRBJ2-3
d_call: -
v_call: TRBV2

cdr3_aa: CASSATPSWEQFF
cdr3_nt: TGCGCCAGCAGTGCGACCCCTTCATGGGAGCAGTTCTTC
clone_size: -
j_call: TRBJ2-1
d_call: -
v_call: TRBV10-1

cdr3_aa: CTSSTGVASDEQFF
cdr3_nt: TGCACCAGCAGCACCGGAGTGGCGTCTGATGAGCAGTTCTTC
clone_size: -
j_call: TRBJ2-1
d_call: -
v_call: TRBV4-1

cdr3_aa: CVSSLVEETDTQYF
cdr3_nt: TGCGTCAGCAGCTTGGTGGAAGAGACAGATACGCAGTATTTT
clone_size: once
j_call: TRBJ2-3
d_call: -
v_call: TRBV5-1

cdr3_aa: CASSPRDRVVGEQYF
cdr3_nt: TGTGCCAGCAGCCCCCGGGACAGGGTCGTAGGCGAGCAGTACTTC
clone_size: -
j_call: TRBJ2-7
d_call: TRBD1
v_call: TRBV7-9

cdr3_aa: CASSYRQEANREQYF
cdr3_nt: TGCGCCAGCAGCTACAGGCAGGAAGCCAACCGCGAGCAGTACTTC
clone_size: many
j_call: TRBJ2-7
d_call: -
v_call: TRBV5-1

cdr3_aa: CVSNLKQLAGLGEQSF
cdr3_nt: TGTGTCAGCAACCTCAAGCAACTAGCGGGGTTAGGTGAGCAGTCCTTC
clone_size: -
j_call: TRBJ2-1
d_call: TRBD2
v_call: TRBV11-3

cdr3_aa: CASDPHDEQFF
cdr3_nt: TGTGCCAGCGATCCCCACGATGAGCAGTTCTTC
clone_size: -
j_call: TRBJ2-1
d_call: -
v_call: TRBV6-6

cdr3_aa: CASSKALGQRSYEQYF
cdr3_nt: TGTGCCAGCAGCAAAGCGCTGGGACAGAGATCCTACGAGCAGTACTTC
clone_size: medium-sized
j_call: TRBJ2-7
d_call: -
v_call: TRBV21-1

cdr3_aa: CSVPISSGVEGEQFF
cdr3_nt: TGCAGTGTCCCGATCAGTAGTGGGGTCGAGGGTGAGCAATTCTTC
clone_size: -
j_call: TRBJ2-1
d_call: -
v_call: TRBV20-1